A selection of T cell receptor beta chains follows, all from one sample in a study of blood T cell repertoires in COVID-19. Here immunoSEQ multiplex PCR was the method, and the copy in TCRdb shows in-frame clones only, minus some. The sample contains roughly 150,000 clones, roughly four fifths of which appear only once. Specimen: peripheral blood. These receptors originate from a woman aged 80 or over with acute or convalescent COVID-19. Each CDR3 is given with its conserved first and last residue. D genes are given only for firm matches. The listing skips clone size in some rows; elsewhere it reads once, few, many or a size class.

D gene	V gene	clone size	J gene	CDR3 protein	CDR3 DNA
.	TRBV7-2	few	TRBJ2-4	CASSPSRENIQYF	TGTGCCAGCAGCCCCAGTCGGGAAAACATTCAGTACTTC
TRBD1	TRBV5-1	.	TRBJ2-7	CASMRTGGYEQYF	TGCGCCAGCATGAGGACAGGGGGCTACGAGCAGTACTTC
TRBD2	TRBV11-2	once	TRBJ2-3	CASSIQTSGGTDTQYF	TGTGCCAGCAGCATCCAGACTAGCGGGGGCACAGATACGCAGTATTTT
.	TRBV18	.	TRBJ2-7	CASSPNGEPYEQYF	TGTGCCAGCTCACCCAACGGGGAGCCCTACGAGCAGTACTTC
.	TRBV12-3/TRBV12-4	.	TRBJ1-2	CASSRGEYGYTF	TGTGCCAGCAGCCGCGGTGAATATGGCTACACCTTC
TRBD1	TRBV6-5	.	TRBJ2-7	CASTQGAKDEQYF	TGTGCCAGCACGCAGGGGGCAAAGGACGAGCAGTACTTC
TRBD1	TRBV5-4	.	TRBJ1-2	CASSLGRTGEIDGYTF	TGTGCCAGCAGCTTGGGTAGGACAGGGGAAATCGATGGCTACACCTTC
TRBD2	TRBV7-2	.	TRBJ2-3	CASSLVASGGRVDTQYF	TGTGCCAGCAGCTTAGTCGCTAGCGGGGGGCGGGTAGATACGCAGTATTTT
.	TRBV19	.	TRBJ1-6	CASSTGVGNSPLHF	TGTGCCAGTAGTACGGGGGTTGGGAATTCACCCCTCCACTTT
.	TRBV30	.	TRBJ1-6	CAWRFEIPPRHIYNSPLHF	TGTGCCTGGAGGTTTGAAATCCCCCCCCGACATATCTATAATTCACCCCTCCACTTT
TRBD1	TRBV7-3	.	TRBJ1-1	CASSSGQGDGEAFF	TGTGCCAGCAGCAGCGGACAGGGGGATGGTGAAGCTTTCTTT
TRBD1	TRBV7-2	.	TRBJ2-2	CASSLVKGTANTGELFF	TGTGCCAGCAGCTTAGTGAAAGGGACAGCGAACACCGGGGAGCTGTTTTTT
.	TRBV14	.	TRBJ2-2	CASSYVATGELFF	TGTGCCAGCAGCTACGTGGCCACCGGGGAGCTGTTTTTT
TRBD1	TRBV18	.	TRBJ1-1	CASSPLTGDTEAFF	TGTGCCAGCTCACCACTGACAGGGGACACTGAAGCTTTCTTT
TRBD1	TRBV27	.	TRBJ2-3	CASRTGRTDTQYF	TGTGCCAGCAGGACAGGGCGGACGGATACGCAGTATTTT
.	TRBV7-8	.	TRBJ2-3	CASSQPPSGRTDTQYF	TGTGCCAGCAGTCAACCCCCGTCGGGGAGGACAGATACGCAGTATTTT
TRBD2	TRBV27	.	TRBJ2-5	CASKRVGGGLAGGSETQYF	TGTGCCAGCAAGAGGGTCGGAGGCGGACTAGCGGGAGGGTCGGAGACCCAGTACTTC
.	TRBV4-1	.	TRBJ1-5	CASSQGSGERQPQHF	TGCGCCAGCAGCCAAGGGTCAGGGGAGCGCCAGCCCCAGCATTTT
.	TRBV7-9	.	TRBJ1-1	CASSVGGRLLNTEAFF	TGTGCCAGCAGCGTGGGGGGGAGGTTACTGAACACTGAAGCTTTCTTT
TRBD1	TRBV19	.	TRBJ1-4	CASSSQALTGGKLFF	TGTGCCAGTAGTTCCCAAGCTTTGACAGGGGGAAAACTGTTTTTT
.	TRBV19	.	TRBJ2-1	CASKEQGYQPLEQFF	TGTGCCAGTAAAGAACAGGGCTACCAGCCCCTAGAGCAGTTCTTC
TRBD1	TRBV28	.	TRBJ2-7	CASSPNGQASYEQYF	TGTGCCAGCAGTCCTAATGGACAGGCCTCCTACGAGCAGTACTTC
.	TRBV24-1	.	TRBJ2-2	CATSDVGSGELFF	TGTGCCACCAGTGACGTGGGCAGCGGGGAGCTGTTTTTT
.	TRBV7-9	.	TRBJ1-1	CASSKDSSTEAFF	TGTGCCAGCAGCAAAGACTCTAGCACTGAAGCTTTCTTT
.	TRBV6-4	.	TRBJ1-5	CASSATTPGGRDQPQHF	TGTGCCAGCAGTGCCACCACCCCGGGGGGCAGGGATCAGCCCCAGCATTTT
.	TRBV10-2	.	TRBJ1-1	CASSAQGRNTEAFF	TGCGCCAGCAGCGCCCAGGGGAGGAACACTGAAGCTTTCTTT
TRBD1	TRBV5-6	.	TRBJ2-4	CASSYRSRQGDKNIQYF	TGTGCCAGCAGCTACCGATCCCGACAGGGGGATAAAAACATTCAGTACTTC
.	TRBV18	.	TRBJ2-2	CASSPPFEPDTGELFF	TGTGCCAGCTCACCACCGTTTGAGCCGGACACCGGGGAGCTGTTTTTT
TRBD1	TRBV7-9	.	TRBJ1-5	CASSRDRGDASQPQHF	TGTGCCAGCAGTCGGGACAGGGGAGATGCGAGTCAGCCCCAGCATTTT
.	TRBV20-1	.	TRBJ1-5	CSASSTVNQPQHF	TGCAGTGCTAGTTCAACAGTTAATCAGCCCCAGCATTTT
TRBD1	TRBV7-2	.	TRBJ1-3	CASSLEATGAGNTIYF	TGTGCCAGCAGCTTAGAGGCGACAGGGGCTGGAAACACCATATATTTT
TRBD1	TRBV4-2	.	TRBJ1-4	CASSQELDRASRAYEKLFF	TGTGCCAGCAGCCAAGAGCTGGACAGGGCCTCAAGGGCCTATGAAAAACTGTTTTTT
.	TRBV10-3	.	TRBJ2-1	CAIRPGLLTNEQFF	TGTGCCATCAGACCCGGACTATTGACGAATGAGCAGTTCTTC
TRBD1	TRBV28	.	TRBJ1-2	CASSEGTADYGYTF	TGTGCCAGCAGTGAAGGGACAGCCGACTATGGCTACACCTTC
.	TRBV5-4	.	TRBJ1-6	CASRALSGGDNSPLHF	TGTGCCAGCAGGGCCCTTTCGGGAGGAGACAATTCACCCCTCCACTTT
.	TRBV4-2	.	TRBJ2-7	CASSQDFGFYEQYF	TGTGCCAGCAGCCAAGATTTCGGGTTCTACGAGCAGTACTTC
.	TRBV18	.	TRBJ2-3	CASSPNGWVDTQYF	TGTGCCAGCTCACCAAACGGGTGGGTAGATACGCAGTATTTT
.	TRBV5-4	.	TRBJ1-2	CASSQASTRDYGYTF	TGTGCCAGCAGCCAAGCCAGCACACGGGACTATGGCTACACCTTC
TRBD2	TRBV27	few	TRBJ2-7	CASSLLPSGALNDEQYF	TGTGCCAGCAGTTTATTGCCTAGCGGGGCCCTCAACGACGAGCAGTACTTC
TRBD1	TRBV2	.	TRBJ2-3	CATAPGQPTDTQYF	TGTGCCACCGCTCCGGGACAGCCCACAGATACGCAGTATTTT
TRBD1	TRBV6-2/TRBV6-3	.	TRBJ1-4	CASSYSTKGAYDEKLFF	TGTGCCAGCAGTTACTCAACTAAGGGGGCCTACGATGAAAAACTGTTTTTT
TRBD1	TRBV28	.	TRBJ2-3	CAASGGADTQYF	TGTGCCGCGTCAGGGGGCGCAGATACGCAGTATTTT
.	TRBV11-3	.	TRBJ2-1	CASSLAPSFYNEQFF	TGTGCCAGCAGCTTAGCCCCTTCCTTTTACAATGAGCAGTTCTTC
.	TRBV19	.	TRBJ1-4	CASTRGYEKLFF	TGTGCCAGTACCCGGGGTTATGAAAAACTGTTTTTT
.	TRBV15	.	TRBJ2-1	CATSEAYNEQFF	TGTGCCACCAGCGAGGCCTACAATGAGCAGTTCTTC
.	TRBV3-1/TRBV3-2	.	TRBJ2-4	CASSHDSLAKNIQYF	TGTGCCAGCAGCCACGACTCACTAGCCAAAAACATTCAGTACTTC
.	TRBV7-2	.	TRBJ2-5	CASSLALQETQYF	TGTGCCAGCAGCTTAGCACTCCAAGAGACCCAGTACTTC
TRBD1	TRBV7-2	.	TRBJ2-1	CASSRAGTELYNEQFF	TGTGCCAGCAGCAGAGCCGGGACAGAACTTTACAATGAGCAGTTCTTC
.	TRBV15	.	TRBJ1-3	CATSRGPEGGNTIYF	TGTGCCACCAGCAGGGGTCCGGAGGGTGGAAACACCATATATTTT
TRBD1	TRBV15	.	TRBJ2-7	CATSRDPGQGAFVQYF	TGTGCCACCAGCAGAGATCCGGGACAGGGGGCTTTCGTGCAGTACTTC
TRBD1	TRBV12-5	.	TRBJ2-3	CASGLATGGADTQYF	TGTGCTAGTGGTTTGGCGACAGGGGGAGCAGATACGCAGTATTTT
TRBD1	TRBV3-1/TRBV3-2	once	TRBJ2-7	CASSFTSRGFSGQYF	TGTGCCAGCAGCTTTACCAGCAGGGGGTTTTCCGGGCAGTACTTC